This is a list of T cell receptor beta chains from one sample in a study of PD-1 blockade in mismatch repair-deficient tumors. Profiled with immunoSEQ multiplex PCR; TCRdb holds only in-frame clones, not every one. The sample comprises 40,000 to 60,000 clones, 70% to 85% of which are singletons, and less than 3.5% rests with the top ten. The sequences come from PBMCs, collected before pembrolizumab treatment. The receptors derive from an adult with mismatch repair-deficient cancer. Each CDR3 is given without its conserved first and last residue. Rows give clone size only sometimes, using once, few, many, or a class for an expanded clone.

J gene	clone size	V gene	CDR3 protein
TRBJ1-1	-	TRBV29-1	SVEGVRGGKDEAF
TRBJ1-1	once	TRBV29-1	SVAGQWESEAF
TRBJ1-1	few	TRBV2	ASISQGAWSEAF
TRBJ2-1	few	TRBV2	ASSEASGTHNEQF
TRBJ2-5	-	TRBV7-9	ASSSNWGPQETQY
TRBJ1-1	-	TRBV19	ASSGRDNTEAF
TRBJ1-4	-	TRBV19	ASGGQLNEKLF
TRBJ2-1	-	TRBV5-4	ASSLARLSYNEQF
TRBJ1-3	-	TRBV7-8	ASSPQYTGNTIY
TRBJ2-2	-	TRBV5-1	ASSWGLAGNTGELF
TRBJ2-7	-	TRBV9	ASSAGLDSYEQY
TRBJ2-5	-	TRBV27	ASSFRAGTGVETQY
TRBJ2-5	-	TRBV7-9	ASSDLETQY
TRBJ2-3	-	TRBV4-3	ASSQDMASRADTQY
TRBJ2-2	few	TRBV4-1	ASSQVSGRSGELF
TRBJ2-7	-	TRBV10-2	ASSERGGAYEQY
TRBJ2-1	few	TRBV7-9	ASSPTTRYEQF
TRBJ2-7	-	TRBV19	ASSLTRTGSYEQY
TRBJ2-3	-	TRBV2	ASYGSTDTQY
TRBJ2-2	-	TRBV19	ASGLNTGELF
TRBJ1-4	-	TRBV7-8	ASSLASGFEKLF
TRBJ2-7	-	TRBV2	ASSEVSVGLAGENYEQY
TRBJ2-7	-	TRBV2	ASNPLWDRDQERTTEQY
TRBJ1-2	-	TRBV27	ASSLKPLDYGYT
TRBJ2-5	once	TRBV5-6	ASSLVDTQETQY
TRBJ2-5	once	TRBV5-6	ASTQGTVKGETQY
TRBJ2-1	-	TRBV7-8	ASSLDYNEQF
TRBJ2-5	-	TRBV6-1	ASKPVTGGGLVQY
TRBJ2-1	-	TRBV18	ASSPTLYSYNEQF
TRBJ1-4	-	TRBV7-9	ASSYLVQGLGEKLF
TRBJ1-5	-	TRBV7-2	ASSLGREANQPQH
TRBJ2-6	medium-sized	TRBV4-1	ASSQIPIDRAITGANVLT
TRBJ2-5	once	TRBV5-4	ASSLGTNRETETQY
TRBJ1-2	once	TRBV25-1	ASSELGGPLANYGYT
TRBJ2-7	-	TRBV2	ASSRDRSSYEQY
TRBJ2-1	-	TRBV7-6	ASSELAGEYNEQF
TRBJ2-1	-	TRBV27	ASSLQAISSYNEQF
TRBJ2-3	-	TRBV6-5	ASSQGGADTQY
TRBJ1-3	-	TRBV18	ASSPLQGVSGNTIY
TRBJ2-7	-	TRBV5-8	ASSLGVDEQY
TRBJ2-2	-	TRBV9	ASSQSASTGELF
TRBJ2-3	-	TRBV29-1	STSELDTQY
TRBJ1-2	-	TRBV11-2	ASSSGFTGSGYT
TRBJ1-4	-	TRBV6-5	ASSPSRDNEKLF
TRBJ2-1	-	TRBV7-3	ASSTTVANEQF
TRBJ2-1	-	TRBV5-1	ASSGKISGRPNEQF
TRBJ2-5	-	TRBV5-1	ASSTKLAGVQETQY
TRBJ1-3	-	TRBV11-3	ASSSLSGNTIY
TRBJ1-1	-	TRBV27	ASSLSGTGQAF
TRBJ1-1	once	TRBV5-1	ASSLDGYGVSNEAF
TRBJ2-3	-	TRBV5-4	ASSFTGTSVPDTQY